The 8 T cell receptor beta chains listed next were all sequenced from one sample in a study of blood T cells in healthy people across ages (dated by TCRdb to about 2015). The method was 5' RACE. Reads for this sample came from an Illumina HiSeq 2500. A second PCR of roughly 7 to 11 cycles was performed with a sample-barcoded 5' primer and a J-beta primer mix. TCRdb itself trimmed the public reads at Q25 with fastp, ran MiXCR and retained productive beta chains. CDR3 protein duplicates are merged, each entry listing the most common genes and DNA. This sample is represented by about 1.4 million distinct CDR3 sequences; around 59% of them were singletons. Over 6.5% of the sample lies in the top ten. The sequenced sample was blood. The receptors originated from a man aged 18 to 29 in good health.

This clonotype showed up just a few times. The rearrangement uses TRBV13 and TRBJ1-4, with 8 bases fitting TRBD1. The CDR3 has 14 amino acids. The germline gives CDR1 PRHDT, CDR2 FYEKMQ (reference sequence). The V and J ends lost 3 bases and 7 bases, in that order; junction bases with no gene match: 4. In DNA form, the CDR3 reads TGTGCCAGCAGCTTCGGGACAGGAGGTGAAAAACTGTTTTTT. Amino acids: CASSFGTGGEKLFF.

The chain employs TRBV12-3 or TRBV12-4 and TRBJ1-1, with 8 bases identical to TRBD1. V was clipped by 5 bases and J by 5 bases; unmatched bases: 7. The CDR3 length is 14 residues. CDR3 DNA: TGTGCCAGCAGTGCAGACAGGGGAAGGACTGAAGCTTTCTTT. It codes for CASSADRGRTEAFF.

This chain joins TRBV5-1 and TRBJ1-1; unclear D gene. Germline values: CDR1 SGHRS, CDR2 YFSETQ. This CDR3 contains 14 residues. The germline V and J ends were trimmed by 0 bases and 6 bases, with 12 bases remaining between them. The CDR3 region has the DNA TGCGCCAGCAGCTTGGCCCTGGGTGGCGCTGAAGCTTTCTTT. It encodes CASSLALGGAEAFF.

This clonotype was seen a handful of times. This sequence joins TRBV11-2 and TRBJ1-2; possible D gene TRBD1, 5 bases. This CDR3 is built from 13 residues. V was clipped by 5 bases and J by 4 bases, with 11 bases between them. Germline V CDR1 and CDR2: SGHAT, FQNNGV. CDR3 nucleotides: TGTGCCAGCAGCCCCGGACACGTCTATGGCTACACCTTC. It yields the protein CASSPGHVYGYTF.

The V gene is TRBV11-2, the J gene TRBJ2-1; TRBD1 is a possible D gene (6 bases). The V end lost 0 bases, the J end lost 10 bases, and 10 bases lay between the germline ends. The CDR3 covers 13 residues. In germline, CDR1 is SGHAT, CDR2 FQNNGV. In DNA, the CDR3 is TGTGCCAGCAGCTTAGAAAGGGGGACAGAGCAGTTCTTC. Its translation: CASSLERGTEQFF. Drawing the rest from reference TRBV11-2 and TRBJ2-1, the complete variable domain is EAGVAQSPRYKIIEKRQSVAFWCNPISGHATLYWYQQILGQGPKLLIQFQNNGVVDDSQLPKDRFSAERLKGVDSTLKIQPAKLEDSAVYLCASSLERGTEQFFGPGTRLTVL.

This chain connects TRBV12-3 or TRBV12-4 to TRBJ2-5; D unclear. The CDR3 runs 15 residues. Trimming pared 5 bases from V and 3 bases from J, leaving 16 bases between. This CDR3 is CASSPVRLTEETQYF. CDR3 coding DNA: TGTGCCAGCAGTCCCGTCCGGCTGACCGAAGAGACCCAGTACTTC.

J is TRBJ2-7 and V is TRBV4-3, with 8 bases fitting TRBD1. The CDR3 is 15 residues long. In germline, CDR1 is LGHNA, CDR2 YSLEER. The V gene end was trimmed by 5 bases and the J gene end by 2 bases; junction bases not matched to a gene: 8. CDR3 bases: TGCGCCAGCAGCTACGCGGAGACAGGGGCCTACGAGCAGTACTTC. It translates to CASSYAETGAYEQYF.

CDR3 region: CASRPNDLYNEQFF. The CDR3 region has the DNA TGTGCCAGCAGACCCAATGACCTCTACAATGAGCAGTTCTTC. The gene calls are TRBV6-6 and TRBJ2-1; no firm D call. Looked up from germline, CDR1 is MNHNY and CDR2 is SVGAGI (reference sequence). V was clipped by 6 bases and J by 3 bases, with 12 bases between them. The length of the CDR3 is 14 residues.